The next 21 T cell receptor beta chains were all read from a single sample in a study of T cell responses to AZD1222 COVID-19 vaccine. Libraries were prepared by immunoSEQ multiplex PCR; TCRdb keeps only in-frame clonotypes and omits some of them. This table holds about 81,000 clones, about 86% found once. Specimen: peripheral blood, collected 28 days after the second AZD1222 dose. The receptors here all came from an adult who received the AZD1222 COVID-19 vaccine.

The chain combines TRBV10-3 with TRBJ1-1; TRBD1 aligns across 9 bases. The CDR3 sequence is 12 residues long. Germline V lookup: CDR1 ENHRY, CDR2 SYGVKD. With 7 bases clipped from V and 9 bases from J, the junction kept 6 bases outside the gene matches. CDR3 sequence (DNA): TGTGCCATCACAGCGGGACAGGGTAAAGCTTTCTTT. This codes for CAITAGQGKAFF.

The genes are TRBV6-1 and TRBJ1-2; 10 bases are a match to TRBD1. V gave up 5 bases and J gave up 6 bases; unmatched junction bases: 6. The germline V gene encodes CDR1 MNHNS and CDR2 SASEGT. This CDR3 region has 14 residues. DNA of the CDR3: TGTGCCAGCAGTAGACAGGGGGCATACGATGGCTACACCTTC. Residues: CASSRQGAYDGYTF.

This clone was seen just once. The rearrangement links TRBV9 to TRBJ1-3; no firm D call. V dropped 4 bases and J dropped 3 bases, with 17 bases sitting between them. The germline gives CDR1 SGDLS, CDR2 YYNGEE. CDR3 length: 16 amino acids. In nucleotides, the CDR3 is TGTGCCAGCAGCCCATTCGGACCCTGGGATGGAAACACCATATATTTT. It encodes CASSPFGPWDGNTIYF. Based on the CDR3 plus reference TRBV9 and TRBJ1-3, the full variable domain is DSGVTQTPKHLITATGQRVTLRCSPRSGDLSVYWYQQSLDQGLQFLIQYYNGEERAKGNILERFSAQQFPDLHSELNLSSLELGDSALYFCASSPFGPWDGNTIYFGEGSWLTVV.

The rearrangement links TRBV5-1 to TRBJ2-5; D uncertain. Germline V gene lookup returns CDR1 SGHRS and CDR2 YFSETQ. V lost 5 bases, J lost 5 bases, and 10 bases lay in between. This CDR3 spans 12 amino acids. As DNA, the CDR3 is TGCGCCAGCAGACAAGTAGGGGAGACCCAGTACTTC. This encodes CASRQVGETQYF. Combining the CDR3 with reference TRBV5-1 and TRBJ2-5 gives the whole variable domain KAGVTQTPRYLIKTRGQQVTLSCSPISGHRSVSWYQQTPGQGLQFLFEYFSETQRNKGNFPGRFSGRQFSNSRSEMNVSTLELGDSALYLCASRQVGETQYFGPGTRLLVL.

The genes are TRBV6-6 and TRBJ1-6; the D gene is possibly TRBD1 (6 bases). This CDR3 has 16 residues. V lost 5 bases, J lost 5 bases, and 16 bases lay in between. The germline V gene has CDR1 MNHNY and CDR2 SVGAGI (reference sequence). CDR3 in DNA: TGTGCCAGCAGTCAACAGGGACCGACGAATAATTCACCCCTCCACTTT. Translation gives CASSQQGPTNNSPLHF.

The chain is built from TRBV7-9 and TRBJ1-4, with 12 bases identical to TRBD1. This CDR3 has 15 amino acids. V was clipped by 5 bases and J by 7 bases; unmatched bases: 5. Germline CDR1 is SEHNR and CDR2 is FQNEAQ (reference sequence). The CDR3 coding sequence is TGTGCCAGCAGCCTTGGGACAGGGGGCCTTGAAAAACTGTTTTTT. Translation gives CASSLGTGGLEKLFF.

The J gene is TRBJ2-2, the V gene TRBV6-4; TRBD1 is a possible D gene (5 bases). Germline CDR1 is MRHNA and CDR2 is SNTAGT. With 0 bases removed from V and 3 bases from J, the gap between germline ends came to 14 bases. The CDR3 loop spans 17 amino acids. The DNA for the CDR3 is TGTGCCAGCAGTGACTCCGGGTTGGGGCGCGACACCGGGGAGCTGTTTTTT. This encodes CASSDSGLGRDTGELFF.

The chain employs TRBV28 and TRBJ2-2, with 9 bases lining up with TRBD2. CDR1 and CDR2 from the germline V gene are MDHEN and SYDVKM. The CDR3 runs 15 residues. V dropped 7 bases and J dropped 3; count of bases not matched to a gene: 6. CDR3 sequence: CASIRGGADTGELFF. CDR3 sequence (DNA): TGTGCCAGCATCCGCGGGGGGGCAGACACCGGGGAGCTGTTTTTT.

V is TRBV6-5 and J is TRBJ1-5, with 8 bases matching TRBD1. V lost 4 bases to trimming and J lost 3 bases; unmatched junction nucleotides: 8. The germline V gene has CDR1 MNHEY and CDR2 SVGAGI. CDR3 length: 16 amino acids. CDR3 in amino acids: CASSSNTGGHNQPQHF. CDR3 nucleotides: TGTGCCAGCAGTTCCAATACAGGGGGTCACAATCAGCCCCAGCATTTT.

The rearrangement uses TRBV28 and TRBJ2-7, with D unresolved. Trimming removed 5 bases from V and 3 bases from J, with 14 bases in between. The CDR3 contains 14 residues. In germline, CDR1 is MDHEN, CDR2 SYDVKM. The CDR3, as DNA: TGTGCCAGCAGTACCGTGGGGTTGAGCTACGAGCAGTACTTC. It is translated as CASSTVGLSYEQYF.

This chain joins TRBV30 and TRBJ2-3, with 9 bases aligning to TRBD1. This CDR3 has 16 residues. Germline V lookup: CDR1 GTSNPN, CDR2 SVGIG (reference sequence). The CDR3 protein is CARGRPRDRDTDTQYF. In DNA, the CDR3 is TGTGCACGGGGGCGGCCGCGGGACAGGGACACAGATACGCAGTATTTT.

This chain links TRBV5-1 with TRBJ2-1; tentatively, D is TRBD2 (6 bases). The CDR3 totals 15 residues. The V gene lost 6 bases and the J gene lost 3 bases, with 16 bases spanning the gap. In germline, CDR1 is SGHRS, CDR2 YFSETQ. The CDR3 nucleotides read TGCGCCAGCACAATATCAAACGGGGGCTACAATGAGCAGTTCTTC. This gives the protein CASTISNGGYNEQFF.

The V and J genes are TRBV28 and TRBJ2-7; 8 nucleotides match TRBD1. The V gene end was trimmed by 7 bases and the J gene end by 3 bases; junction bases not matched to a gene: 8. In germline, CDR1 is MDHEN, CDR2 SYDVKM. The CDR3 totals 14 residues. The CDR3, as DNA: TGTGCCAGCACTCCCGGGACAGGAGTCTACGAGCAGTACTTC. It codes for CASTPGTGVYEQYF.

This chain uses TRBV7-2 with TRBJ2-3, with 8 bases identical to TRBD2. Trimming at V came to 6 bases and at J to 3 bases, leaving 8 bases not matched to a gene. The CDR3 has 15 amino acids. CDR1 is SGHTA and CDR2 is FQGNSA in the germline V gene. CDR3 coding DNA: TGTGCCAGCAGTCTAACCCCGGGGGGGACAGATACGCAGTATTTT. This sequence encodes CASSLTPGGTDTQYF.

V is TRBV28 and J is TRBJ1-2; D gene unclear. The germline V and J ends were trimmed by 6 bases and 8 bases, with 13 bases remaining between them. Germline V CDR1 and CDR2: MDHEN, SYDVKM. The CDR3 consists of 12 residues. The CDR3 spells CASSYLRRGYTF. CDR3 coding DNA: TGTGCCAGCAGCTACCTCCGGCGAGGCTACACCTTC.

The V and J genes are TRBV3-1 (or the pseudogene TRBV3-2) and TRBJ2-3, with 7 bases aligning to TRBD2. The CDR3 runs 16 residues. Germline trimming cut 2 bases from V and 6 bases from J; bases unmatched to any gene: 11. In germline, CDR1 is LGHDT, CDR2 YNNKEL (reference sequence). CDR3 residues: CASSQPSGGLRDTQYF. DNA of the CDR3: TGTGCCAGCAGCCAACCCTCGGGGGGACTCCGGGATACGCAGTATTTT.

The gene calls are TRBV4-2 and TRBJ1-6; D uncertain. Trimming took 1 base from V and 7 from J, leaving 8 bases between them. Germline V gene data show CDR1 as LGHNA and CDR2 as YNFKEQ. The CDR3 loop spans 14 amino acids. The DNA of the CDR3 is TGTGCCAGCAGCCAAGGGCTGTTGAATTCACCCCTCCACTTT. Residues: CASSQGLLNSPLHF.

The chain links TRBV30 to TRBJ1-2; 7 bases map to TRBD1. Germline-derived CDR1 and CDR2 are GTSNPN and SVGIG (reference sequence). V was pared by 3 bases and J by 5 bases, with 6 bases of the junction left unmatched. CDR3 length equals 13 residues. The DNA of the CDR3 is TGTGCCTGGAGAGTAGACAGGGTTTATGGCTACACCTTC. Its protein product is CAWRVDRVYGYTF. Supplemented by reference TRBV30 and TRBJ1-2, the full variable domain reads SQTIHQWPATLVQPVGSPLSLECTVEGTSNPNLYWYRQAAGRGLQLLFYSVGIGQISSEVPQNLSASRPQDRQFILSSKKLLLSDSGFYLCAWRVDRVYGYTFGSGTRLTVV.

The chain carries TRBV18 and TRBJ1-2, with D possibly being TRBD1 (5 bases). Per germline, CDR1 KGHSH and CDR2 LQKENI. Between the trimmed V and J ends, which lost 2 bases and 7 bases, there was a span of 17 bases. The CDR3 is made up of 15 amino acids. CDR3 protein: CASSPGGTPERGYTF. The CDR3 bases are TGTGCCAGCTCACCAGGGGGGACCCCCGAACGTGGCTACACCTTC.

The V gene is TRBV18, the J gene TRBJ1-2, with 7 bases matching TRBD1. The J segment lost 2 bases and the V segment lost 3 bases, leaving 6 bases of the junction unmatched. This CDR3 region has 15 residues. Germline values: CDR1 KGHSH, CDR2 LQKENI. CDR3 sequence: CASSPAGQLNYGYTF. CDR3 sequence (DNA): TGTGCCAGCTCACCGGCGGGACAGCTGAACTATGGCTACACCTTC.

The chain combines TRBV11-2 with TRBJ2-2; the D is unclear. The CDR3 is made up of 14 amino acids. CDR1 is SGHAT, CDR2 FQNNGV, per germline. V dropped 5 bases and J dropped 5 bases, with 12 bases sitting between them. CDR3 protein: CASSPNGWTGELFF. DNA for the CDR3: TGTGCCAGCAGCCCGAATGGGTGGACCGGGGAGCTGTTTTTT. Full variable domain (missing parts from reference TRBV11-2 and TRBJ2-2): EAGVAQSPRYKIIEKRQSVAFWCNPISGHATLYWYQQILGQGPKLLIQFQNNGVVDDSQLPKDRFSAERLKGVDSTLKIQPAKLEDSAVYLCASSPNGWTGELFFGEGSRLTVL.